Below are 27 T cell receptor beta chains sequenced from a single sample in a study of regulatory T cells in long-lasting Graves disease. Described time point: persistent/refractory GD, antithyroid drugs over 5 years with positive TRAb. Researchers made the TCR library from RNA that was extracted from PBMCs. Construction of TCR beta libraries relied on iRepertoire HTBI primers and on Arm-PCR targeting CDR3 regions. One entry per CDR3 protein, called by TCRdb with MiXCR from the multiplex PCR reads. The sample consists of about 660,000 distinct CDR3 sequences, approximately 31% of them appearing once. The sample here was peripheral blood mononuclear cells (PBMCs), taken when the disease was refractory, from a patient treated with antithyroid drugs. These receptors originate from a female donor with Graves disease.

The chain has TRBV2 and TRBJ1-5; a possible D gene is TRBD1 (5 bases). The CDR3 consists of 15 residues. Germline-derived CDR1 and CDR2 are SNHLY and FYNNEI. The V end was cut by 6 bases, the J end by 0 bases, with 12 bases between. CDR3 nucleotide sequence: TGTGCCAGCAGGATAGGGGACTATAGCAATCAGCCCCAGCATTTT. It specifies CASRIGDYSNQPQHF.

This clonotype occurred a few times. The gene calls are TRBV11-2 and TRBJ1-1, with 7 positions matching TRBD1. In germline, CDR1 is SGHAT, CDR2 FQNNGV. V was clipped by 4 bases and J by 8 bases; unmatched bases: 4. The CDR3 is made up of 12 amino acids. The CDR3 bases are TGTGCCAGCAGCTGGGGGACAGTCGAAGCTTTCTTT. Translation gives CASSWGTVEAFF.

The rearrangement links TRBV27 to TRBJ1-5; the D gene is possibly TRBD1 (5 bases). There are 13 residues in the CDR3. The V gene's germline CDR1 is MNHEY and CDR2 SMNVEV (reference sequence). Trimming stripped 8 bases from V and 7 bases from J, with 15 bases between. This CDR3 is CASGFLEGQPQHF. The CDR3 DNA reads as TGTGCCAGCGGCTTCCTAGAGGGGCAGCCCCAGCATTTT.

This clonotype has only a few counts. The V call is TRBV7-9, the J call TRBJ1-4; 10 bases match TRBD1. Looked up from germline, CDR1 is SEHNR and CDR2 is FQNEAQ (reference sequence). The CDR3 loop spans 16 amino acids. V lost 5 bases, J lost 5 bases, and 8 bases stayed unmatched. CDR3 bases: TGTGCCAGCAGCCCCCGGGACAGGGGACCAAATGAAAAACTGTTTTTT. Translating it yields CASSPRDRGPNEKLFF.

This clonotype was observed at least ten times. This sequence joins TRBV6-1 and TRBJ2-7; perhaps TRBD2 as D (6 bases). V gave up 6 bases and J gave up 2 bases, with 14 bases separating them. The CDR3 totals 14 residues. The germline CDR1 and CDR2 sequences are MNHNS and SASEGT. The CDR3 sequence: CASSPRGATYEQYF. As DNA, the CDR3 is TGTGCCAGCAGCCCCCGCGGGGCGACCTACGAGCAGTACTTC.

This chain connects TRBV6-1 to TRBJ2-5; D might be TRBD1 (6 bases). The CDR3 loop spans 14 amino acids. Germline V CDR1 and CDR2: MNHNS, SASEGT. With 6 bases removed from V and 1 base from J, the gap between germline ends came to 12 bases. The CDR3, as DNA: TGTGCCAGCAGGCCGGACAGTAGCCAAGAGACCCAGTACTTC. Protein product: CASRPDSSQETQYF.

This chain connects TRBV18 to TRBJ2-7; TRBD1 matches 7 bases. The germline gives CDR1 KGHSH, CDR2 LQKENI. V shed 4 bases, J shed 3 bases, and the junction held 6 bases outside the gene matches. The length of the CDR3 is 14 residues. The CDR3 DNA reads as TGTGCCAGCTCACGACAACAGGGGAACTACGAGCAGTACTTC. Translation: CASSRQQGNYEQYF. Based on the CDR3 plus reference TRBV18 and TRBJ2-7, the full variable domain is NAGVMQNPRHLVRRRGQEARLRCSPMKGHSHVYWYRQLPEEGLKFMVYLQKENIIDESGMPKERFSAEFPKEGPSILRIQQVVRGDSAAYFCASSRQQGNYEQYFGPGTRLTVT.

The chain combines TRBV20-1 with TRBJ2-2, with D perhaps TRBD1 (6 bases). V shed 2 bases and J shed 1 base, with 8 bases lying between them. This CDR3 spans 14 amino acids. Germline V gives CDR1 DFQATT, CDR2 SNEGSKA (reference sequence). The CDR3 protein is CSARHRENTGELFF. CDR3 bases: TGCAGTGCTAGACACAGGGAGAACACCGGGGAGCTGTTTTTT.

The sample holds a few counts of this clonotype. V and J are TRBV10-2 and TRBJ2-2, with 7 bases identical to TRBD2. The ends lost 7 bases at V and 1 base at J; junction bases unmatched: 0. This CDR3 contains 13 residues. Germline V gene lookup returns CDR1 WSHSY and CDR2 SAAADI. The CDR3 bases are TGCGCCAGCAAGCGGGGGAACACCGGGGAGCTGTTTTTT. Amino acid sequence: CASKRGNTGELFF.

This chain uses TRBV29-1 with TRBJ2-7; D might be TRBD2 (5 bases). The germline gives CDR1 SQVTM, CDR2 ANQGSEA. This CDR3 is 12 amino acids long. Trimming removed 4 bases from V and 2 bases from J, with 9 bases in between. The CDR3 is CSVVVSAYEQYF. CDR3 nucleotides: TGCAGCGTTGTTGTTAGCGCCTACGAGCAGTACTTC.

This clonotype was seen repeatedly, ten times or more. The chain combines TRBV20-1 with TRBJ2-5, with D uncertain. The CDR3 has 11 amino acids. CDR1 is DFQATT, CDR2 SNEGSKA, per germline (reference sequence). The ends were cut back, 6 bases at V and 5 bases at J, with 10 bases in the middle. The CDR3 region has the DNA TGCAGTGCGGCGACCTGGGAGACCCAGTACTTC. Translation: CSAATWETQYF.

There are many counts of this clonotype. CDR3 protein: CASGTQGFGYTF. The CDR3 DNA sequence: TGTGCCAGCGGGACTCAGGGTTTTGGCTACACCTTC. V gene TRBV28 combines with J gene TRBJ1-2; weak D call: TRBD1 (5 bases). The CDR3 is 12 residues long. Trimming removed 8 bases at V and 7 bases at J, with 14 bases between. CDR1 is MDHEN, CDR2 SYDVKM, per germline.

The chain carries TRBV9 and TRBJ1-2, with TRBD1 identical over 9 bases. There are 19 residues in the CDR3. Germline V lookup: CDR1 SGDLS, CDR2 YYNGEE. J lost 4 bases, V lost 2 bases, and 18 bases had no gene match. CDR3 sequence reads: CASSVSSDSGTGNAYGYTF. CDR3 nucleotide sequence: TGTGCCAGCAGCGTCTCGTCCGATTCCGGGACAGGGAATGCCTATGGCTACACCTTC.

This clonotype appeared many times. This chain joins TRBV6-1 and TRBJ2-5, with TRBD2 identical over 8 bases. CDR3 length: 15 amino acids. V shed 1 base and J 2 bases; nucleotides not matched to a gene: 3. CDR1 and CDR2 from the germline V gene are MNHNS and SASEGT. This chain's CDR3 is CASSEESGSQETQYF. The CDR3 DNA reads TGTGCCAGCAGTGAAGAGAGCGGGAGTCAAGAGACCCAGTACTTC.

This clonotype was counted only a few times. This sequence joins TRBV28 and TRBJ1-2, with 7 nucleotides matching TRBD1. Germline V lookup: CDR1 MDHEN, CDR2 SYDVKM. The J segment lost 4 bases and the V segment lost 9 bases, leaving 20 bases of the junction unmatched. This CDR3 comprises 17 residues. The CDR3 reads CASINRDSRNFLYGYTF. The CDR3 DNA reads TGTGCCAGTATAAACCGGGACAGCCGAAATTTTCTCTATGGCTACACCTTC.

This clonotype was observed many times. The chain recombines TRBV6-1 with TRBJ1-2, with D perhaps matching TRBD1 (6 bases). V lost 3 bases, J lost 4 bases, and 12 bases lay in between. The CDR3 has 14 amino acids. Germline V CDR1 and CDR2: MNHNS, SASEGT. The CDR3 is CASSERGHGYGYTF. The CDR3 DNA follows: TGTGCCAGCAGTGAGCGGGGGCATGGCTATGGCTACACCTTC.

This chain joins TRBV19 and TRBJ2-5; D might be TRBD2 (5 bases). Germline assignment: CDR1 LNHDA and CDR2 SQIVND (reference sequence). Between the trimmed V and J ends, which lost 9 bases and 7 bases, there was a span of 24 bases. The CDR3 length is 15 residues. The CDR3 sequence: CARSIVGPLEGTQYF. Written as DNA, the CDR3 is TGTGCCAGGAGCATCGTTGGGCCCTTAGAGGGGACCCAGTACTTC.

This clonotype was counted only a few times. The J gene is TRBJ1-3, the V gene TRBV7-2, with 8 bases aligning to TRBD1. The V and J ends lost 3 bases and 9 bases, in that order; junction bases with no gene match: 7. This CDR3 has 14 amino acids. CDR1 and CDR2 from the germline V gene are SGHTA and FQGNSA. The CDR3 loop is CASSFKTGDITIYF. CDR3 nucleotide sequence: TGTGCCAGCAGCTTCAAGACAGGGGATATCACCATATATTTT.

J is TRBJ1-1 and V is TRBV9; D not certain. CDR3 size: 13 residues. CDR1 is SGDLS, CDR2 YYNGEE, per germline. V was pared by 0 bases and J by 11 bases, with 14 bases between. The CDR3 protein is CASSVGDSSEAFF. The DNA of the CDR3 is TGTGCCAGCAGCGTAGGAGATTCTAGTGAGGCTTTCTTT.

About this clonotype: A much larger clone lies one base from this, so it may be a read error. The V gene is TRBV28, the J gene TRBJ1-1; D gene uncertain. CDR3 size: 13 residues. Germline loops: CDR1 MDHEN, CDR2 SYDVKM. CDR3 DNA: TGTGCCAGCAGTTTTGGTAGAAGTTCTGAAGCTTCCTTT. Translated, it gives CASSFGRSSEASF.

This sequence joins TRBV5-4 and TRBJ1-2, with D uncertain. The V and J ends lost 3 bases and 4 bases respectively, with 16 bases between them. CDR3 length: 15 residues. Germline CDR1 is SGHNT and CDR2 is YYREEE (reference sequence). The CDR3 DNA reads TGTGCCAGCAGCTCGTCCGAGATCGTGGGCTATGGCTACACCTTC. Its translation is CASSSSEIVGYGYTF.

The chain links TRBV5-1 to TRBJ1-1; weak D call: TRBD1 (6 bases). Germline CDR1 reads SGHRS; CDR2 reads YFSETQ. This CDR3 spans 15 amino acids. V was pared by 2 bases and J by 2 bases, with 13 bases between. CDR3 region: CASSFGTLINTEAFF. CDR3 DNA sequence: TGCGCCAGCAGCTTCGGGACACTTATTAACACTGAAGCTTTCTTT.

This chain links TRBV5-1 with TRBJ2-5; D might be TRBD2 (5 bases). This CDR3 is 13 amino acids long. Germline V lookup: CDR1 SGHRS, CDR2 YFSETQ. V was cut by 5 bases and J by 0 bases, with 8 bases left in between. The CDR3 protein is CASSEEDQETQYF. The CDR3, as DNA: TGCGCCAGCAGTGAGGAGGACCAAGAGACCCAGTACTTC.

In DNA form, the CDR3 reads TGTGCCAGCAGACAGAGCGGGAGGGCCCGTTTATACGAGCAGTACTTC. This encodes CASRQSGRARLYEQYF. V is TRBV12-3 or TRBV12-4 and J is TRBJ2-7, with 10 positions matching TRBD2. J was trimmed by 4 bases and V by 6 bases; bases with no gene match: 12. This CDR3 is 16 amino acids long.

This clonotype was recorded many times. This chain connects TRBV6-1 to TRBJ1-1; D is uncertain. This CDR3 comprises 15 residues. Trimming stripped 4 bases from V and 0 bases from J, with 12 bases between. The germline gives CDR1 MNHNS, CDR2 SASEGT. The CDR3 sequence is CASSVRQFMNTEAFF. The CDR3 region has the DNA TGTGCCAGCAGTGTTAGGCAGTTCATGAACACTGAAGCTTTCTTT.

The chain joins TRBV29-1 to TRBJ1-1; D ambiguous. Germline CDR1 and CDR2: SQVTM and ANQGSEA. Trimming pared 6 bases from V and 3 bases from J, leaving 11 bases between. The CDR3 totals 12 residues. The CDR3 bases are TGCAGCGTGCGAACAGCTTACACTGAAGCTTTCTTT. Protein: CSVRTAYTEAFF.

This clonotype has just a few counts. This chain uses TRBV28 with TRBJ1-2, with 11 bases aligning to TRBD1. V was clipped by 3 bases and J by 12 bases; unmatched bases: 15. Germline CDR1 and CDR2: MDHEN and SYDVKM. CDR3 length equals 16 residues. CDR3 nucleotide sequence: TGTGCCAGCAGTTTTAGCGGACAGGGGGCTGGGATTGAGAACACCTTC. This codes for CASSFSGQGAGIENTF.